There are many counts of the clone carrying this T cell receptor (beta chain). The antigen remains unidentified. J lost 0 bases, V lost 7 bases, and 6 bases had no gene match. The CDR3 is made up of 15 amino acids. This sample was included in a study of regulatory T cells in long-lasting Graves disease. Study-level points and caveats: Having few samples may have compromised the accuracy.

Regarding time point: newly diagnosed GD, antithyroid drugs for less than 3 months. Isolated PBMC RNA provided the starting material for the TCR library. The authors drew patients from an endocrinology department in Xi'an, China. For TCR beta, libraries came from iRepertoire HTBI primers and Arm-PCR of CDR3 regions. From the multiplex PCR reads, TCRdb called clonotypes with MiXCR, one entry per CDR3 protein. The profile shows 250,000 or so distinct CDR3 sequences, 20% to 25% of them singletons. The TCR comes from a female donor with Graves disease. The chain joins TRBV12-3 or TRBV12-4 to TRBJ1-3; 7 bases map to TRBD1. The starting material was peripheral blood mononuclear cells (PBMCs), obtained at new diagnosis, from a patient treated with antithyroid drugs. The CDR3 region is CASTSTGNSGNTIYF. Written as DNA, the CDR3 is TGTGCCAGCACTTCGACAGGGAACTCTGGAAACACCATATATTTT.